This entry lists 17 T cell receptor beta chains sequenced from one sample in a study of blood T cell repertoires in COVID-19. This table comes from immunoSEQ multiplex PCR, and its TCRdb copy is limited to in-frame clones, with some not included. The sample consists of approximately 240,000 clones, nearly 85% of them appearing once. Specimen: peripheral blood. Receptor source: a human donor in a cohort sampled during active COVID-19.

The rearrangement uses TRBV10-3 and TRBJ2-1, with 8 bases identical to TRBD2. This CDR3 comprises 14 residues. Germline trimming cut 10 bases from V and 3 bases from J; bases unmatched to any gene: 8. Per the germline V gene, CDR1 is ENHRY and CDR2 is SYGVKD. CDR3 sequence: CATAWRGDYNEQFF. The CDR3 nucleotides read TGTGCCACCGCGTGGCGGGGGGACTACAATGAGCAGTTCTTC.

The count of this clone is one. The V and J genes are TRBV3-1 (or the pseudogene TRBV3-2) and TRBJ1-3; D uncertain. CDR1 is LGHDT and CDR2 is YNNKEL in the germline V gene (reference sequence). V was pared by 1 base and J by 0 bases, with 4 bases between. This CDR3 is built from 14 residues. CDR3 protein: CASSQVYSGNTIYF. Written as DNA, the CDR3 is TGTGCCAGCAGCCAAGTTTACTCTGGAAACACCATATATTTT.

This chain uses TRBV4-1 with TRBJ2-7; 7 bases map to TRBD2. The V segment lost 3 bases and the J segment 3 bases; nucleotides outside the gene matches: 5. This CDR3 has 14 residues. Germline CDR1 reads MGHRA; CDR2 reads YSYEKL. In DNA form, the CDR3 reads TGCGCCAGCAGCCAGGGAGGGCCTCGCTACGAGCAGTACTTC. Its protein product is CASSQGGPRYEQYF.

The chain has TRBV12-3 or TRBV12-4 and TRBJ1-2; 7 positions agree with TRBD1. The CDR3 consists of 12 residues. Trimming removed 2 bases from V and 8 bases from J; junction bases left unmatched: 2. The CDR3 DNA reads as TGTGCCAGCAGTTTACGACAGGGAGGCTACACCTTC. It codes for CASSLRQGGYTF.

The J gene is TRBJ2-7, the V gene TRBV5-3; D may be TRBD2 (5 bases). Being an ORF, TRBV5-3 has a function that is uncertain. The CDR3 contains 18 residues. V was trimmed by 0 bases and J by 2 bases, leaving 21 bases between them. The CDR3 spells CARSLVRWESPSAYEQYF. CDR3 DNA sequence: TGTGCCAGAAGCTTGGTTCGCTGGGAGAGTCCCTCTGCCTACGAGCAGTACTTC.

The gene calls are TRBV5-1 and TRBJ2-3; D gene ambiguous. Germline V gene lookup returns CDR1 SGHRS and CDR2 YFSETQ. The CDR3 runs to 15 residues. Trimming cost V 0 bases and J 2 bases, with 10 bases left between them. The CDR3 loop reads CASSLVPGITDTQYF. CDR3 coding DNA: TGCGCCAGCAGCTTGGTCCCGGGTATCACAGATACGCAGTATTTT.

The V and J genes are TRBV29-1 and TRBJ1-3; perhaps TRBD1 as D (5 bases). The CDR3 is made up of 12 amino acids. Germline lookup yields CDR1 SQVTM and CDR2 ANQGSEA. This CDR3 reads CSYRGAGNTIYF. The CDR3 DNA is TGCAGTTATCGGGGGGCTGGAAACACCATATATTTT. The variable domain in full, with the rest retrieved from reference TRBV29-1 and TRBJ1-3, is SAVISQKPSRDICQRGTSLTIQCQVDSQVTMMFWYRQQPGQSLTLIATANQGSEATYESGFVIDKFPISRPNLTFSTLTVSNMSPEDSSIYLCSYRGAGNTIYFGEGSWLTVV.

V is TRBV7-6 and J is TRBJ2-3, with D tentatively TRBD1 (5 bases). V lost 0 bases and J 7 bases, leaving 8 bases between the germline ends. Looked up from germline, CDR1 is SGHVS and CDR2 is FNYEAQ. The CDR3 is 13 amino acids. The CDR3 sequence: CASSLAGRNTQYF. The CDR3 DNA follows: TGTGCCAGCAGCTTAGCGGGGCGGAATACGCAGTATTTT. The full variable domain, its missing parts supplied by reference TRBV7-6 and TRBJ2-3, is GAGVSQSPRYKVTKRGQDVALRCDPISGHVSLYWYRQALGQGPEFLTYFNYEAQQDKSGLPNDRFSAERPEGSISTLTIQRTEQRDSAMYRCASSLAGRNTQYFGPGTRLTVL.

This sequence joins TRBV10-3 and TRBJ1-4; TRBD1 matches at 7 bases. The CDR3 sequence is 12 residues long. Germline CDR1 and CDR2: ENHRY and SYGVKD. The junction had 4 bases not matched to a gene; V was cut back by 11 bases and J by 4 bases. The CDR3 bases are TGTGCCTCCCGGGACAGTAATGAAAAACTGTTTTTT. It specifies CASRDSNEKLFF.

The CDR3, as DNA: TGTGCCACCAGTGATTTACCAGGGATAGGGGACACCGGGGAGCTGTTTTTT. Amino acid sequence: CATSDLPGIGDTGELFF. V gene TRBV24-1 combines with J gene TRBJ2-2, with a possible D match to TRBD1 (5 bases). V lost 1 base and J lost 3, with 14 bases in between. This CDR3 has 17 amino acids. Germline V gives CDR1 KGHDR, CDR2 SFDVKD.

This chain joins TRBV3-1 (or the pseudogene TRBV3-2) and TRBJ1-4; maybe TRBD1 (6 bases). The CDR3 consists of 18 residues. CDR1 and CDR2 from the germline V gene are LGHDT and YNNKEL (reference sequence). Trimming pared 4 bases from V and 3 bases from J, leaving 21 bases between. The CDR3 region has the DNA TGTGCCAGCAGCCTACGGACGGGGGGCGGGCTAGCTAATGAAAAACTGTTTTTT. It translates to CASSLRTGGGLANEKLFF.

This chain uses TRBV6-6 with TRBJ1-5, with TRBD1 identical over 11 bases. Germline trimming cut 5 bases from V and 7 bases from J; bases unmatched to any gene: 13. The CDR3 extends over 17 amino acids. Germline V gene lookup returns CDR1 MNHNY and CDR2 SVGAGI (reference sequence). The CDR3 sequence: CASSGSGTGGGGQPQHF. Written as DNA, the CDR3 is TGTGCCAGCAGTGGATCCGGGACAGGGGGTGGGGGACAGCCCCAGCATTTT.

The rearrangement uses TRBV18 and TRBJ1-2, with TRBD1 matching over 12 bases. Per the germline V gene, CDR1 is KGHSH and CDR2 is LQKENI. The CDR3 runs 16 residues. With 3 bases clipped from V and 0 bases from J, the junction kept 2 bases outside the gene matches. CDR3 bases: TGTGCCAGCTCACCGGGACAGGGGGCTTCTAACTATGGCTACACCTTC. Its protein product is CASSPGQGASNYGYTF.

The V and J genes are TRBV3-1 (or the pseudogene TRBV3-2) and TRBJ1-1; no firm D call. The CDR3 is 11 residues long. V shed 0 bases and J shed 9 bases, with 5 bases lying between them. Germline CDR1 is LGHDT and CDR2 is YNNKEL (reference sequence). Here the CDR3 DNA reads TGTGCCAGCAGCCAAGATAGAAAAGCTTTCTTT. Amino acid sequence: CASSQDRKAFF.

This chain joins TRBV28 and TRBJ2-7; TRBD2 matches 12 bases. V was pared by 3 bases and J by 1 base, with 22 bases of the junction left unmatched. The CDR3 length is 22 residues. Germline V lookup: CDR1 MDHEN, CDR2 SYDVKM. CDR3 sequence (DNA): TGTGCCAGCAGTTTTACGGCCCCCTCGACTAGCGGGAGATTTCGAGCGTCCTACGAGCAGTACTTC. Protein product: CASSFTAPSTSGRFRASYEQYF.

The CDR3 sequence is CASSLRGAGDEQYF. The CDR3 DNA reads as TGTGCCAGCAGCTTACGGGGGGCCGGCGACGAGCAGTACTTC. This chain connects TRBV7-8 to TRBJ2-7; tentative D call: TRBD2 (7 bases). The CDR3 totals 14 residues. Germline lookup yields CDR1 SGHVS and CDR2 FQNEAQ. Trimming took 2 bases from V and 5 from J, leaving 13 bases between them.

The genes are TRBV2 and TRBJ1-1; 7 bases line up with TRBD1. The CDR3 spans 12 residues. The J segment lost 5 bases and the V segment lost 6 bases, leaving 3 bases of the junction unmatched. Germline assignment: CDR1 SNHLY and CDR2 FYNNEI. The chain's CDR3 is CASSRRGTEAFF. Here the CDR3 DNA reads TGTGCCAGCAGCCGCAGGGGGACTGAAGCTTTCTTT.